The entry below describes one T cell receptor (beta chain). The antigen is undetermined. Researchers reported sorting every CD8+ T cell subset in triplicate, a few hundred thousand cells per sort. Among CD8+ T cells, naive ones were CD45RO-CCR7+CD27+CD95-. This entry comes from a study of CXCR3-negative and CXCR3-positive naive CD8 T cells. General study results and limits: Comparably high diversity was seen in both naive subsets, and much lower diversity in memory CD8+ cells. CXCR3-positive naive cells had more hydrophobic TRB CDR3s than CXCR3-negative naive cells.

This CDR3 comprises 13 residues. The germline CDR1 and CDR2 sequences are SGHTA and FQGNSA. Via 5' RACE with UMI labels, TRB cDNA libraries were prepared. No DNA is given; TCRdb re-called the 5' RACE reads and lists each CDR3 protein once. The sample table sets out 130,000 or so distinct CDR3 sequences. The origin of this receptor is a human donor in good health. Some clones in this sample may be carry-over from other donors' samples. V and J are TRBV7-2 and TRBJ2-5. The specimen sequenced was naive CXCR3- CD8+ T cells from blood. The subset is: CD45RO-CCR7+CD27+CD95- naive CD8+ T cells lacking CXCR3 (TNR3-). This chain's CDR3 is CASSLETQETQYF. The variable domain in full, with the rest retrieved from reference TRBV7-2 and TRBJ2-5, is GAGVSQSPSNKVTEKGKDVELRCDPISGHTALYWYRQSLGQGLEFLIYFQGNSAPDKSGLPSDRFSAERTGGSVSTLTIQRTQQEDSAVYLCASSLETQETQYFGPGTRLLVL.